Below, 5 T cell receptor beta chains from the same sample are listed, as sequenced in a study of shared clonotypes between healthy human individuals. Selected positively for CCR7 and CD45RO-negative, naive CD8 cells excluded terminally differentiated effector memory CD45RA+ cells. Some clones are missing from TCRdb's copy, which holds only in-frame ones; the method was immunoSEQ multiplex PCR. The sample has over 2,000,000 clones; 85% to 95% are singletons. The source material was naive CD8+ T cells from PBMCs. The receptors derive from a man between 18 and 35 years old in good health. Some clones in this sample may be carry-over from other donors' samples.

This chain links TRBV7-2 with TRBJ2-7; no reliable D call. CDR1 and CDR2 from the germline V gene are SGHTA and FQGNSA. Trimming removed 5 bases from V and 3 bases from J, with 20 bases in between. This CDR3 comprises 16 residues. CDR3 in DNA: TGTGCCAGCAGCGCCGCCCGGACCGTACAATACTACGAGCAGTACTTC. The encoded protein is CASSAARTVQYYEQYF.

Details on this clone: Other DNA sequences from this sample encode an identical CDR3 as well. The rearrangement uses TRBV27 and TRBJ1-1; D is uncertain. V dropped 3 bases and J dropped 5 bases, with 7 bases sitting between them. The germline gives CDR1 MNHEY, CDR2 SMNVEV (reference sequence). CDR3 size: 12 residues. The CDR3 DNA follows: TGTGCCAGCAGTTTTTTGGGGACTGAAGCTTTCTTT. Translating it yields CASSFLGTEAFF.

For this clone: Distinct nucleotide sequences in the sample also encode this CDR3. CDR3 amino acids: CASSPPGRESYEQYF. The CDR3 coding sequence is TGTGCCAGTAGTCCCCCGGGAAGAGAATCTTACGAGCAGTACTTC. This chain links TRBV19 with TRBJ2-7, with D possibly TRBD2 on 5 matching bases. V was shortened by 5 bases and J by 4 bases, with 18 bases between the two germline ends. The CDR3 sequence is 15 residues long. Germline-derived CDR1 and CDR2 are LNHDA and SQIVND (reference sequence).

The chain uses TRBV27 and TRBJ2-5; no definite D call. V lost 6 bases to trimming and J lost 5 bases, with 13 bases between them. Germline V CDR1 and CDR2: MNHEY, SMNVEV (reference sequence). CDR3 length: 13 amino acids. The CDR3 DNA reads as TGTGCCAGCAGCCCGACTTACCGGGAGACCCAGTACTTC. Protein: CASSPTYRETQYF.

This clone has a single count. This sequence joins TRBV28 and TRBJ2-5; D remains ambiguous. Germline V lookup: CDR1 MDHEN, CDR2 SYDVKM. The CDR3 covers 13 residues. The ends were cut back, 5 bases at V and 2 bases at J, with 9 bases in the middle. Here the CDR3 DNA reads TGTGCCAGCAGTGTAGTGGGACAAGAGACCCAGTACTTC. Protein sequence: CASSVVGQETQYF.